Listed below are T cell receptor beta chains from one sample, sequenced in a study of blood T cell repertoires in COVID-19. TCRdb's table, derived via immunoSEQ multiplex PCR, lists solely in-frame clones and lacks some. The top ten clones hold 1.7% of a sample with about 280,000 clones, nearly 90% of them seen once. Input material: PBMCs or T cells enriched from blood (not recorded which). The receptor source for this set is a woman under 30 with acute COVID-19. CDR3s include the opening cysteine and the closing phenylalanine or tryptophan. D genes are given only for firm matches. Size tells how often a clone was seen (once, few, many) or the class of an expanded clone, and some rows leave it out.

clone size,V gene,J gene,D gene,CDR3 protein,CDR3 DNA
few,TRBV10-3,TRBJ1-1,TRBD1,CAISFGTGPNTEAFF,TGTGCCATCAGTTTCGGGACAGGGCCGAACACTGAAGCTTTCTTT
.,TRBV12-3/TRBV12-4,TRBJ1-1,.,CASSSSENTEAFF,TGTGCCAGCAGCTCTTCAGAGAACACTGAAGCTTTCTTT
.,TRBV6-6,TRBJ1-1,.,CASSAQGTGTEAFF,TGTGCCAGCAGTGCACAGGGAACTGGAACTGAAGCTTTCTTT
.,TRBV11-2,TRBJ2-7,.,CASSPPPGDEQYF,TGTGCCAGCAGCCCCCCCCCAGGCGACGAGCAGTACTTC
.,TRBV19,TRBJ2-1,TRBD2,CASRTSDTPGNEQFF,TGTGCCAGTAGAACTAGCGATACTCCGGGGAATGAGCAGTTCTTC
.,TRBV5-4,TRBJ2-7,TRBD1,CASNLRDRPYEQYF,TGTGCCAGCAACCTCCGGGACAGGCCCTACGAGCAGTACTTC
.,TRBV15,TRBJ2-5,TRBD1,CATSRGDRVQETQYF,TGTGCCACCAGCAGAGGGGACAGGGTACAAGAGACCCAGTACTTC
once,TRBV12-3/TRBV12-4,TRBJ2-7,.,CASSLGLPYEQYF,TGTGCCAGCAGTTTGGGGCTTCCCTACGAGCAGTACTTC
once,TRBV5-1,TRBJ2-7,TRBD1,CASNKWPGQGSSYEQYF,TGCGCCAGCAACAAGTGGCCGGGACAGGGTTCTTCCTACGAGCAGTACTTC
.,TRBV4-2,TRBJ2-1,TRBD2,CASSQTTSGSFYEQFF,TGTGCCAGCAGCCAAACGACTAGCGGGAGTTTTTATGAGCAGTTCTTC
.,TRBV5-1,TRBJ2-3,TRBD2,CASSPAGVVTDTQYF,TGCGCCAGCAGCCCAGCGGGAGTGGTTACAGATACGCAGTATTTT
.,TRBV12-3/TRBV12-4,TRBJ2-2,.,CASFSGDTGELFF,TGTGCCAGCTTTTCGGGAGACACCGGGGAGCTGTTTTTT
.,TRBV4-1,TRBJ1-5,.,CASSQEGSHSNQPQHF,TGCGCCAGCAGCCAAGAGGGGAGTCATAGCAATCAGCCCCAGCATTTT
.,TRBV28,TRBJ2-7,.,CASSLRAVASGEQYF,TGTGCCAGCAGTTTGCGGGCAGTGGCTTCGGGCGAGCAGTACTTC
.,TRBV3-1/TRBV3-2,TRBJ2-1,.,CASSQSYNEQFF,TGTGCCAGCAGCCAATCATACAATGAGCAGTTCTTC
.,TRBV2,TRBJ1-2,TRBD1,CASSETPGQGRYGYTF,TGTGCCAGCAGTGAAACCCCGGGACAGGGTAGGTATGGCTACACCTTC
.,TRBV6-1,TRBJ1-2,.,CASSDRTPLYGYTF,TGTGCCAGCAGTGACCGGACACCACTCTATGGCTACACCTTC